This T cell receptor beta chain was recorded in a study of chemoradiotherapy in HPV16-positive cancers (dated by TCRdb to between 2021 and 2023). In terms of the full investigation: Using functional T-cell assays on cells from two HPV16-positive patients, the researchers defined candidate HPV-specific T-cell clones and common TCR motifs. The study asked whether T-cell immunity to the HPV oncoproteins E6 and E7 changes during chemoradiotherapy and whether this immunity affects survival. The candidate HPV-specific TCRs and motifs were subsequently tracked in TCR repertoires obtained from roughly 90 patients with HPV-related cancers. General conclusions and limits of the study: In HPV16-positive patients, expansion of HPV-responsive T cells during chemoradiotherapy was found to be associated with improved recurrence-free survival. Expansion of candidate HPV-specific clones and E7-related TCR motifs was observed in the tumor microenvironment during treatment, whereas no such expansion was observed for non-HPV-specific T cells. The functional definition of HPV-specific T cells was derived from only a couple of HPV16-positive patients, and the survival association was reported for HPV16-positive patients.

Repertoires were sampled multiple times during chemoradiotherapy, which allowed clonal expansion in the tumor microenvironment to be followed. Library construction relied on the immunoSEQ multiplex PCR assay. The clones in this table, taken by TCRdb from immuneACCESS, are in-frame only. Not every clone is retained; where verified, under half of the shortfall comes from an unresolved V gene, and the cause of the rest is unknown. The sample table contains tens of thousands of clones; only one count was recorded for 70% to 90% of them. The ten top clones hold under 2.5% of the sample. From cysteine to phenylalanine, the CDR3 is 14 amino acids long. CDR3 DNA is the only sequence kept; it has 42 bases, read in frame from the first base. CDR1 and CDR2 were assigned from the germline V gene (reference sequence) as SGHAT and FQDESV. Worth noting for this clone: No antigen is known for it. Mismatch with germline at one junction end may stem from a read error.

This receptor was identified in a human donor with HPV-associated anogenital cancer. In this chain, TRBV11-1 is recombined with TRBJ2-3; a confident D gene designation cannot be given. Source: blood, taken from a patient who underwent chemoradiotherapy. CDR3 protein: CASSVRLSTNTQYF. The DNA sequence is given as TGTGCCAGCAGCGTCAGGTTGTCCACAAATACGCAGTATTTT.